This T cell receptor beta chain was observed in a study of breast tumors, draining lymph nodes, adjacent tissues. The lymph nodes were axillary draining lymph nodes from breast cancer patients. TCRdb re-called the multiplex PCR reads through MiXCR, storing one row per CDR3 protein. The top ten hold around 4% of the sample, which has 150,000 to 200,000 distinct CDR3 sequences, about 30% seen once. The CDR3 totals 12 residues. Trimming took 3 bases from V and 6 from J, leaving 8 bases between them. Germline V gives CDR1 GTSNPN, CDR2 SVGIG (reference sequence). Notes on this clonotype: A read error may be the cause here, since a much bigger clone is one base away.

The gene calls are TRBV30 and TRBJ2-2, with D unclear. Specimen: axillary lymph node tissue. The receptor comes from a female donor with breast cancer. Some clones in this sample may be carry-over from other donors' samples. The CDR3 coding sequence is TGTGCCTGGAGGTCGGAGTCCGGGGAGCTGTTTTTT. Encoded protein: CAWRSESGELFF.